The rows below give T cell receptor beta chains drawn from one sample of a study of immune evolution from preneoplasia to lung adenocarcinoma. Clones were sequenced by immunoSEQ multiplex PCR, and TCRdb holds only the in-frame ones, with some missing. The sample lists approximately 15,000 clones, over 75% occurring once. The material sequenced was FFPE lung adenocarcinoma in situ tissue. Source of these receptors: a donor at least 70 years old with lung adenocarcinoma. Each CDR3 is given with its conserved first and last residue. The D gene is left open where the match is weak. Clone size, where shown, is once, few, many, or a class for clones that have expanded.

-	TRBJ2-7	few	TRBV27	CASSLYGRTYEQYF	TGTGCCAGCAGTTTATACGGCAGAACCTACGAGCAGTACTTC
TRBD1	TRBJ2-7	once	TRBV7-2	CASSSPGTGVPEQYF	TGTGCCAGCAGCTCCCCCGGGACAGGGGTACCCGAGCAGTACTTC
-	TRBJ2-7	-	TRBV7-8	CASSLGTHNTYEQYF	TGTGCCAGCAGCTTGGGGACTCACAATACCTACGAGCAGTACTTC
-	TRBJ2-1	-	TRBV18	CASSPPGIRDGEQFF	TGTGCCAGCTCACCACCCGGGATTCGGGATGGTGAGCAGTTCTTC
-	TRBJ1-4	few	TRBV30	CAWKGQDHEKLFF	TGTGCCTGGAAGGGACAAGACCATGAAAAACTGTTTTTT
-	TRBJ1-2	-	TRBV5-4	CASSRPSAPYGYTF	TGTGCCAGCAGCCGTCCTTCGGCCCCCTATGGCTACACCTTC
-	TRBJ2-7	-	TRBV7-2	CASSLVGGSGSYEQYF	TGTGCCAGCAGCTTAGTCGGCGGGTCCGGCTCCTACGAGCAGTACTTC
-	TRBJ2-7	-	TRBV10-3	CAISTGPPSYEQYF	TGTGCCATCTCGACAGGTCCCCCGTCCTACGAGCAGTACTTC
-	TRBJ1-2	-	TRBV6-5	CASSQTRFYGYTF	TGTGCCAGCAGCCAAACAAGATTTTATGGCTACACCTTC
-	TRBJ2-5	-	TRBV5-4	CASSLGQRGETQYF	TGTGCCAGCAGCTTGGGACAAAGAGGGGAGACCCAGTACTTC
TRBD2	TRBJ2-1	-	TRBV6-1	CASRGGLANYNEQFF	TGTGCCAGCAGGGGGGGACTAGCGAACTACAATGAGCAGTTCTTC
TRBD1	TRBJ2-7	once	TRBV5-1	CASSLGDRSYEQYF	TGCGCCAGCAGCTTGGGGGACAGGAGCTACGAGCAGTACTTC
-	TRBJ2-2	-	TRBV11-2	CASSSPTSRYTGELFF	TGTGCCAGCAGCTCGCCGACTAGTAGATACACCGGGGAGCTGTTTTTT
-	TRBJ1-4	-	TRBV4-1	CASSQFGVTNEKLFF	TGCGCCAGCAGCCAATTTGGCGTCACTAATGAAAAACTGTTTTTT
TRBD1	TRBJ1-4	once	TRBV7-2	CASSLRLGGFTTNEKLFF	TGTGCCAGCAGCTTAAGGCTAGGGGGCTTTACAACTAATGAAAAACTGTTTTTT
TRBD1	TRBJ2-3	-	TRBV5-1	CASSYQGARTDTQYF	TGCGCCAGCAGTTATCAGGGGGCTCGGACAGATACGCAGTATTTT
TRBD1	TRBJ2-6	-	TRBV4-1	CASSQGQGSVWANVLTF	TGCGCCAGCAGCCAAGGACAGGGAAGCGTCTGGGCCAACGTCCTGACTTTC